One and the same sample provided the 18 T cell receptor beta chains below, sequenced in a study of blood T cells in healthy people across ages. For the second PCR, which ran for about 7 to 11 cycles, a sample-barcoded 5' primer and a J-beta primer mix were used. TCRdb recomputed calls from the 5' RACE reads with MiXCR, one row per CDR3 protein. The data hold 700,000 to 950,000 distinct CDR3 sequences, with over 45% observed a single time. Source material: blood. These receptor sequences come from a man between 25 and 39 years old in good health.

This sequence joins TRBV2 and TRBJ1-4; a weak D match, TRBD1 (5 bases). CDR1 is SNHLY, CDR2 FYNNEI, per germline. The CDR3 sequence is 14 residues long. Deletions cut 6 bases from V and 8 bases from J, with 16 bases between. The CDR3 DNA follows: TGTGCCAGCAGCCCCCGATTGGGGACGGAAAAACTGTTTTTT. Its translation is CASSPRLGTEKLFF.

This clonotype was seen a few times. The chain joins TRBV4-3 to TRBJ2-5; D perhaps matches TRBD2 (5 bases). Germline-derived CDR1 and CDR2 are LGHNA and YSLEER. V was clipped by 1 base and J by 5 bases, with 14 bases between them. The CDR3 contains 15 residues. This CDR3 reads CASSQGDTAGETQYF. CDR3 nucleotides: TGCGCCAGCAGCCAAGGAGACACGGCGGGTGAGACCCAGTACTTC.

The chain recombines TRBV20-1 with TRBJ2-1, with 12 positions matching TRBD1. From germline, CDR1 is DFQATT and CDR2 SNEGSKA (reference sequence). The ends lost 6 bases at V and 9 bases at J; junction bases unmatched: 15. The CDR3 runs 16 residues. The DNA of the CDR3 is TGCAGTGCCGTAGCTTTGGGACAGGGGGCCCGGGGTGAGCAGTTCTTC. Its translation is CSAVALGQGARGEQFF.

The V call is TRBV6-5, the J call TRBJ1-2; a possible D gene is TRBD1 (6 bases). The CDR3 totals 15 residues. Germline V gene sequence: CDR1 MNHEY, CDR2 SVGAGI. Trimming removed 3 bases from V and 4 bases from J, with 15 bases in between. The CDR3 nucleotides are TGTGCCAGCAGTTATTCCGGGACAATAAGCTATGGCTACACCTTC. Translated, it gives CASSYSGTISYGYTF.

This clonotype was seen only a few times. CDR3 nucleotides: TGTGCCAGCATCGCCGATCTTTTTGTGGGGACGCAGTATTTT. Translated, it gives CASIADLFVGTQYF. The rearrangement links TRBV28 to TRBJ2-3, with D uncertain. With 7 bases removed from V and 9 bases from J, the gap between germline ends came to 20 bases. The CDR3 has 14 amino acids. CDR1 and CDR2 from the germline V gene are MDHEN and SYDVKM.

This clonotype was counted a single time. CDR3: CASRPGENNNEQFF. The CDR3, as DNA: TGCGCCAGCCGCCCGGGGGAAAACAACAATGAGCAGTTCTTC. J is TRBJ2-1 and V is TRBV4-1; TRBD2 might be the D (6 bases). Germline V gene data show CDR1 as MGHRA and CDR2 as YSYEKL. The germline V and J ends were trimmed by 8 bases and 5 bases, with 16 bases remaining between them. The CDR3 runs to 14 residues.

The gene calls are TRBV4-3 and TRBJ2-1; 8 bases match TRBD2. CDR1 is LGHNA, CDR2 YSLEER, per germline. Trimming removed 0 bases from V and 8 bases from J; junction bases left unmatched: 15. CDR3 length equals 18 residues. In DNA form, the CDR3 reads TGCGCCAGCAGCCAAGATGCCCCACGAGCGGGAGAGAGGGATGAGCAGTTCTTC. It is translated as CASSQDAPRAGERDEQFF.

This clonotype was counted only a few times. Here the CDR3 DNA reads TGTGCCAGCGATCCCCGGGACAGGAACACCTACGAGCAGTACTTC. Its protein is CASDPRDRNTYEQYF. This rearrangement joins TRBV2 to TRBJ2-7, with 8 bases aligning to TRBD1. J gave up 2 bases and V 8 bases, and 11 bases lay outside the gene matches. Germline assignment: CDR1 SNHLY and CDR2 FYNNEI. The CDR3 is 15 residues long.

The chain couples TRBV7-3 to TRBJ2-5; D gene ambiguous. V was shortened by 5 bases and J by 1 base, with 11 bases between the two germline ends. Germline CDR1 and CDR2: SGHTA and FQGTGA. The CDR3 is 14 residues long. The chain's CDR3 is CASSPDGSQETQYF. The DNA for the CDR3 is TGTGCCAGCAGCCCCGACGGGTCCCAAGAGACCCAGTACTTC. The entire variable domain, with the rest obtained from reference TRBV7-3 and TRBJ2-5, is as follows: GAGVSQTPSNKVTEKGKYVELRCDPISGHTALYWYRQSLGQGPEFLIYFQGTGAADDSGLPNDRFFAVRPEGSVSTLKIQRTERGDSAVYLCASSPDGSQETQYFGPGTRLLVL.

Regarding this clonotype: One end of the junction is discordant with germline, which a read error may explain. CDR3 DNA sequence: TGTGCCAGCGGTTACGCGGGTTACTCCTACAATGAGCAGTTCTTC. Its translation is CASGYAGYSYNEQFF. The rearrangement links TRBV6-2 or TRBV6-3 to TRBJ2-1; D perhaps matches TRBD2 (5 bases). The CDR3 spans 15 residues. Germline assignment: CDR1 MNHEY and CDR2 SVGEGT.

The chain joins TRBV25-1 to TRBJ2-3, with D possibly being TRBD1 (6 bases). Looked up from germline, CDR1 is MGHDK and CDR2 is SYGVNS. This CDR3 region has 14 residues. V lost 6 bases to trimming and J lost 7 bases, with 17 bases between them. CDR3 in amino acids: CASSEGVGLHTQYF. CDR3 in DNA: TGTGCCAGCAGCGAGGGGGTAGGTCTCCATACGCAGTATTTT.

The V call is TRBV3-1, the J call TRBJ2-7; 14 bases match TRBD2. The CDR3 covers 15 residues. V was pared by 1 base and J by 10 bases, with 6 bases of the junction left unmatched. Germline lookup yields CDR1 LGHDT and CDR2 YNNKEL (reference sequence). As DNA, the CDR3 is TGTGCCAGCAGCCAAGGACTAGCGGGAGGGCCACCTCAGTACTTC. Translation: CASSQGLAGGPPQYF.

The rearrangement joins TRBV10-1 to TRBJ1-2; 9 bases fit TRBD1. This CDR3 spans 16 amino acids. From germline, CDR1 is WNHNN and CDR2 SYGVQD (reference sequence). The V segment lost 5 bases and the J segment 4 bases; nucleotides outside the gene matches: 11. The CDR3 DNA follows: TGCGCCAGCAGTCCCGGGACAGGGCGATCTAGCTATGGCTACACCTTC. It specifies CASSPGTGRSSYGYTF.

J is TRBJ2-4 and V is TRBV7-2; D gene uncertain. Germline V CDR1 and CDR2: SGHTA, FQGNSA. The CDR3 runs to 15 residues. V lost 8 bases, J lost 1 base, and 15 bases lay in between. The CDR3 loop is CASAPSLRAKNIQYF. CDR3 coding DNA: TGTGCCAGCGCGCCAAGCCTGAGGGCCAAAAACATTCAGTACTTC.

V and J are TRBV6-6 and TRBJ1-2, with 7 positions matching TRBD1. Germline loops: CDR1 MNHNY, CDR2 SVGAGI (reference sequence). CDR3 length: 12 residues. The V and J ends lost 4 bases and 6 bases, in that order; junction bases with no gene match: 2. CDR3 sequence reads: CASSSGGDGYTF. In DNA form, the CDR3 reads TGTGCCAGCAGTTCAGGGGGAGATGGCTACACCTTC.

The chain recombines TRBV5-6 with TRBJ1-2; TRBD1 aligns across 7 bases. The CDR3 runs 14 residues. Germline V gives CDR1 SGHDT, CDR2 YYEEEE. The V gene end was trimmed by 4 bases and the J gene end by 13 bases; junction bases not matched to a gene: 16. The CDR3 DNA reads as TGTGCCAGCAGCGTGGGGGACAGCGGGGTTAGCTTCACCTTC. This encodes CASSVGDSGVSFTF.

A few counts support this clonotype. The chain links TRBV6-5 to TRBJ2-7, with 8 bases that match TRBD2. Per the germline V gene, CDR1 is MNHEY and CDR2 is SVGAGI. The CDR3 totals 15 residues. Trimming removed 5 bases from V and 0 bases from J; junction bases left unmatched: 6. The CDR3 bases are TGTGCCAGCAGTCATAGCGGGATCCTCTCCTACGAGCAGTACTTC. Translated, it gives CASSHSGILSYEQYF.

The CDR3 loop reads CSVWTSGATSTDTQYF. CDR3 DNA sequence: TGCAGCGTCTGGACTAGCGGGGCTACTAGCACAGATACGCAGTATTTT. This sequence joins TRBV29-1 and TRBJ2-3, with 12 bases aligning to TRBD2. Germline V gene data show CDR1 as SQVTM and CDR2 as ANQGSEA. The CDR3 length is 16 residues. Trimming at V came to 6 bases and at J to 0 bases, leaving 7 bases not matched to a gene.